This T cell receptor (beta chain) is from a study of neurological immune-mediated disorders. Study-wide results and caveats: Phylogenetic grouping assigned the repertoires of 18 of 34 multiple sclerosis patients to a single cluster of related CDR3 sequences. This cluster may be a repertoire-level signature.

With 6 bases removed from V and 5 bases from J, the gap between germline ends came to 25 bases. CDR1 and CDR2 (germline): KGHSH, LQKENI. This CDR3 is 17 amino acids long. The cDNA came from 5'RACE with 10-nucleotide random UMIs. TCRdb fed the 5' RACE reads into MiXCR, producing one record per CDR3 protein. The table has under 80,000 distinct CDR3 sequences, around 4.8% seen once. This clonotype was recorded many times. Its antigen is still unknown. The origin of this receptor is a woman aged 45-65 years with multiple sclerosis. The specimen sequenced was PBMCs. The chain employs TRBV18 and TRBJ1-1; D perhaps matches TRBD1 (5 bases). The CDR3 nucleotides are TGTGCCAGCTCGTCAAGCCCGGTAGGGGTTACGGTGACTGAAGCTTTCTTT. Translation gives CASSSSPVGVTVTEAFF.